This record covers a single TCR beta chain. The antigen is not known. The PCR was carried out with 60 Vbeta primers and 13 Jbeta primers. Some clones are missing from TCRdb's copy, which holds only in-frame ones; the method was immunoSEQ multiplex PCR. This sample has fewer than 75,000 clones, with about 75% found just once. The CDR3 has 16 residues. Between the trimmed V and J ends, which lost 6 bases and 0 bases, there was a span of 16 bases. Germline CDR1 reads KGHSH; CDR2 reads LQKENI. This record comes from a study of cytomegalovirus exposure and HLA in healthy donors. Study-level background: Out of approximately 400 genotyped donors, roughly 80% belonged to the Caucasian-associated ancestry cluster. General study findings and limits: Reports indicate that TCR beta sequences accurately predicted the HLA-A and HLA-B alleles of most subjects. The records held CMV serostatus as the only immune exposure information. DRB1 had the most TCR associations and HLA-C the fewest, a later analysis found, with rates varying by HLA locus.

The sequenced material came from PBMCs. This receptor was taken from a man between 65 and 85 years old in good health and CMV-seronegative. The V gene is TRBV18, the J gene TRBJ2-3; D might be TRBD2 (5 bases). CDR3 nucleotide sequence: TGTGCCAGCTCTCCCACCGGGATAGCTAGCACAGATACGCAGTATTTT. Its translation: CASSPTGIASTDTQYF.